This record concerns one T cell receptor beta chain sequence. Its antigen is still unknown. This record comes from a study of cytomegalovirus exposure and HLA in healthy donors. Findings and limits, study-wide: Most observed TCR sequences were rare, whereas some public TCRs were detected in many donors. TCR beta V- and J-gene trimming was later associated with a missense DCLRE1C variant. In vitro assays verified that three CMV-associated chains recognized CMV antigens specifically.

PCR amplification relied on 60 Vbeta primers (plus 13 Jbeta primers). Per the original data handling: Roughly 11 million shared chains were among some 80 million unique TCR beta chains counted in a later analysis. Assay: immunoSEQ multiplex PCR; the TCRdb copy retains only in-frame clones and omits some. The V and J calls and the clone size are those of that table, but D and trimming were determined from the DNA. The table includes roughly 100,000 clones, more than 70% detected once. The CDR3 totals 17 residues. The J segment lost 7 bases and the V segment lost 7 bases, leaving 20 bases of the junction unmatched. Germline V gene data show CDR1 as SQVTM and CDR2 as ANQGSEA.

This TCR came from a woman aged 60-75 years in good health and CMV-seropositive. Sequencing was done on a sample of PBMCs. V usage is TRBV29-1 and J usage is TRBJ2-1, with 9 bases aligning to TRBD1. CDR3 amino acids: CSASGTGYRLVGNEQFF. CDR3 DNA sequence: TGCAGCGCTTCCGGGACAGGGTATCGCTTGGTGGGAAATGAGCAGTTCTTC.